This T cell receptor (beta chain) is drawn from a study of blood T cell repertoires in COVID-19. Study in general: Sites in the United States, Italy and Spain provided acute and convalescent COVID-19 samples. Sources were T cells, B-cell-depleted T cells, or PBMCs; the material itself was cDNA or gDNA.

About this clone: Other DNA sequences in this sample translate to the same CDR3.

Per the original data handling: Amplification from reference gene primers served as the basis for estimated nucleated cell counts. Assay used: immunoSEQ multiplex PCR; TCRdb lists only in-frame clones, some missing. The DNA gave D and trimming, while V, J and clone size come from that table. The sample has approximately 240,000 clones, 65% to 80% seen once. The germline V gene has CDR1 MNHEY and CDR2 SVGAGI. The CDR3 length is 13 residues. The V gene end was trimmed by 5 bases and the J gene end by 0 bases; junction bases not matched to a gene: 0. This TCR derives from a woman aged 40-49 years with active or convalescent COVID-19. The specimen sequenced was peripheral blood. V and J are TRBV6-5 and TRBJ1-2; 7 bases map to TRBD1. The CDR3 region is CASSQGANYGYTF. CDR3 DNA sequence: TGTGCCAGCAGTCAGGGGGCTAACTATGGCTACACCTTC.